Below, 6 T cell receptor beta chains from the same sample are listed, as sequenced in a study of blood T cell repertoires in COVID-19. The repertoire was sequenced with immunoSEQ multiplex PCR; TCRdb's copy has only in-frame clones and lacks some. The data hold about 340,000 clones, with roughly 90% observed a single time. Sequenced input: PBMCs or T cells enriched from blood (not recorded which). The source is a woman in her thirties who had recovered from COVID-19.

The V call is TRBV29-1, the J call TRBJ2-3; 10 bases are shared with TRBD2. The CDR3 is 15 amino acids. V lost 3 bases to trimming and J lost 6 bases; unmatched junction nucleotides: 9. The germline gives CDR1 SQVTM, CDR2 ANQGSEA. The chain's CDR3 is CSVDGLAGEVDTQYF. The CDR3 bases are TGCAGCGTTGATGGGCTAGCGGGGGAAGTCGATACGCAGTATTTT.

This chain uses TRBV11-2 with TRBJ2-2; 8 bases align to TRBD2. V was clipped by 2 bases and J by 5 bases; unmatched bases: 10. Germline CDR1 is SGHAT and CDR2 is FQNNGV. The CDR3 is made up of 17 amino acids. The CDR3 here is CASSLPLAGGSTGELFF. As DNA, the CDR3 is TGTGCCAGCAGCTTACCCCTGGCGGGAGGTTCTACCGGGGAGCTGTTTTTT.

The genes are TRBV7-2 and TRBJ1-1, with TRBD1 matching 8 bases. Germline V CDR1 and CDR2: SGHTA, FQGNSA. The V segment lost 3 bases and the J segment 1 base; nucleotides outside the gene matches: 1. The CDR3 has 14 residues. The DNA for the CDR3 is TGTGCCAGCAGCTTTGGACAGGGGAACACTGAAGCTTTCTTT. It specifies CASSFGQGNTEAFF.

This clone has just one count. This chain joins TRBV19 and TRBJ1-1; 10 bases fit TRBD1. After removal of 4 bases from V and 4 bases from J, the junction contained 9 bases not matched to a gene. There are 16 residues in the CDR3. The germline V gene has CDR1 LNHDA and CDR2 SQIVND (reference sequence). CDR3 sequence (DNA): TGTGCCAGTAGTAAGGGACAGGGGCGAGGGATCACTGAAGCTTTCTTT. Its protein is CASSKGQGRGITEAFF.

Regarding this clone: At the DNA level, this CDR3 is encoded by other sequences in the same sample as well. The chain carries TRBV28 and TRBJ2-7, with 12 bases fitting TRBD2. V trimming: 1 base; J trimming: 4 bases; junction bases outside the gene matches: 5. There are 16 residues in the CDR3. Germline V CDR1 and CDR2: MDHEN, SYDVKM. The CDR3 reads CASSLSGTSGSYEQYF. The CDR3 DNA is TGTGCCAGCAGTTTATCCGGGACTAGCGGGTCATACGAGCAGTACTTC.

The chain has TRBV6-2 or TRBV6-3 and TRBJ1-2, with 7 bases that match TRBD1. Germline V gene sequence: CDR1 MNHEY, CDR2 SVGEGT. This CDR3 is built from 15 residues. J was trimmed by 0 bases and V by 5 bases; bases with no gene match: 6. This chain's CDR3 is CASSTTGTANYGYTF. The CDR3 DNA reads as TGTGCCAGCAGTACTACAGGGACAGCTAACTATGGCTACACCTTC.